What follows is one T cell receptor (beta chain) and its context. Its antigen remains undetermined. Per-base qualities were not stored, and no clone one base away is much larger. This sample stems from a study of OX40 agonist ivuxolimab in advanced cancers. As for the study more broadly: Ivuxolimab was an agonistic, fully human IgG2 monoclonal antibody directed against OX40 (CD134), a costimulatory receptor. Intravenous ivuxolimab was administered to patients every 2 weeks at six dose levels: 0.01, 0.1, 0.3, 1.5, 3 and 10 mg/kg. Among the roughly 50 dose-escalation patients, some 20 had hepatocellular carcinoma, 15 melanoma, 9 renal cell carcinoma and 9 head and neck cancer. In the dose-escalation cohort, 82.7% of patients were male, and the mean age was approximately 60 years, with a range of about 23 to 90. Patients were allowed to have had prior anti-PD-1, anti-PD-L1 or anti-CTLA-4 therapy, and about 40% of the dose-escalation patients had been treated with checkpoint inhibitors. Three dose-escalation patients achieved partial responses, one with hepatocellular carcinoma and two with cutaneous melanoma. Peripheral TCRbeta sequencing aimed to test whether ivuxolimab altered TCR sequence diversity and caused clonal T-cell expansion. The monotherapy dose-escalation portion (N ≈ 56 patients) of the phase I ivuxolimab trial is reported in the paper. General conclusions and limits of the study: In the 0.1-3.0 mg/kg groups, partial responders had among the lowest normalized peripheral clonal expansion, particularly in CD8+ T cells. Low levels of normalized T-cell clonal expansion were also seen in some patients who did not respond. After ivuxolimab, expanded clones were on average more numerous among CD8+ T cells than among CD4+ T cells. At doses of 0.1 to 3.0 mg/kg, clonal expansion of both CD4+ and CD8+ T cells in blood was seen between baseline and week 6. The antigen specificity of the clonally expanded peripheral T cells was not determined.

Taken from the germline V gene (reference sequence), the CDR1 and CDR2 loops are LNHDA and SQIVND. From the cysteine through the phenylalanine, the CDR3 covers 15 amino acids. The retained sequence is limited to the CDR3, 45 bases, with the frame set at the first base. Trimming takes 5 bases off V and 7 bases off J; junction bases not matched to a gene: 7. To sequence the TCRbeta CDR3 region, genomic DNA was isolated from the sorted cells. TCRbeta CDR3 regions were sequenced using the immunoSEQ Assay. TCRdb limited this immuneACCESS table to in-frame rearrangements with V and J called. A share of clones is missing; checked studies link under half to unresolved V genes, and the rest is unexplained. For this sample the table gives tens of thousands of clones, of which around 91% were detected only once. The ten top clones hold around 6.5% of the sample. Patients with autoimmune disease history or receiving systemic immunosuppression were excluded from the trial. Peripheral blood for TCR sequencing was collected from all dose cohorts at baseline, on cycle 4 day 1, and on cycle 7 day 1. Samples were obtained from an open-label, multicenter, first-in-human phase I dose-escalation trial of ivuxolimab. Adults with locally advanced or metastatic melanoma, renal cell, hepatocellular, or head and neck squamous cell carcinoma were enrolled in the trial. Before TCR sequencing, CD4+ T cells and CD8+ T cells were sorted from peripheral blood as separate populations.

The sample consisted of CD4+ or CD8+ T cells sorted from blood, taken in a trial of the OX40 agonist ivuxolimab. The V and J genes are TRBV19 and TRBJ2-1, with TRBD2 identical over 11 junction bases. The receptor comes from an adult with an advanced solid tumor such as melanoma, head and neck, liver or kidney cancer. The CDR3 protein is CASSLGLAAVNEQFF. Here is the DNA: TGTGCCAGTAGTCTGGGACTAGCGGCGGTTAATGAGCAGTTCTTC.